This T cell receptor beta chain is drawn from a study of T-cell reconstitution after alpha-beta-depleted transplantation in children. Study-wide results and caveats: It was reported that alpha-beta T cells came from several hundred expanded graft clones (about two months after transplant). Once a year had passed after transplant, T-cell counts and diversity came mostly from newly produced T cells. TCRbeta diversity was high at day 60 in some patients (a result of surviving recipient T cells and thymic progenitors).

This CDR3 has 16 amino acids. V lost 2 bases and J lost 3, with 16 bases in between. TCRbeta library construction was performed incorporating unique molecular identifiers. One entry per CDR3 protein results from TCRdb running MiXCR on the PCR reads. The data contain roughly 110,000 distinct CDR3 sequences, 10% of them seen just once; the ten biggest clones take up 34%. Of note for this clonotype: Antigen specificity is unknown.

The sequence was obtained from a boy aged 2 to 10 with acute lymphoblastic leukemia, due to receive a stem cell transplant. The sample consisted of PBMCs, taken before TCRalphabeta/CD19-depleted stem cell transplant. This chain links TRBV12-3 or TRBV12-4 with TRBJ2-5, with D perhaps assigned TRBD1 or TRBD2 (5 bases each). Here the CDR3 DNA reads TGTGCCAGCAGTTTATGGCTGTTGGGGGTCAAAGAGACCCAGTACTTC. It specifies CASSLWLLGVKETQYF.